Each of the 25 T cell receptor beta chains below was sequenced from the same sample in a study of blood T cells in healthy people across ages. PCR was performed a second time for roughly 7 to 11 cycles using a sample-barcoded 5' primer and a J-beta primer mix. TCRdb itself ran the 5' RACE reads through MiXCR, one entry per CDR3 protein. This sample carries 1.5 million to 2 million distinct CDR3 sequences, around 40% of them seen once, and the ten largest clones take around 23%. Sequencing was carried out using blood. The source is a human donor in good health.

The V gene is TRBV15, the J gene TRBJ2-6; D possibly corresponds to TRBD1 (5 bases). This CDR3 is built from 16 residues. V lost 3 bases and J lost 2, with 11 bases in between. Germline CDR1 and CDR2: LNHNV and YYDKDF (reference sequence). The DNA of the CDR3 is TGTGCCACCAGCAGGTCTTCAGGGACTGGGGCCAACGTCCTGACTTTC. Protein: CATSRSSGTGANVLTF.

This clonotype was seen a few times. The chain joins TRBV5-1 to TRBJ2-3; D gene unclear. The CDR3 spans 15 residues. Looked up from germline, CDR1 is SGHRS and CDR2 is YFSETQ. Trimming pared 5 bases from V and 0 bases from J, leaving 13 bases between. DNA for the CDR3: TGCGCCAGCAGTAGGGATCTAGGAAGCACAGATACGCAGTATTTT. It encodes CASSRDLGSTDTQYF.

Concerning this clonotype: A read error is possible here, since a much larger clone lies one base away. The chain couples TRBV29-1 to TRBJ2-1; the D gene is possibly TRBD1 (5 bases). V shed 7 bases and J shed 10 bases, with 20 bases lying between them. The CDR3 loop spans 13 amino acids. Germline CDR1 SQVTM, CDR2 ANQGSEA. CDR3 nucleotides: TGCAGCGCCTCGGACACCCGTTCCTACGAGCAGTTCTTC. Its translation: CSASDTRSYEQFF.

This clonotype was detected a few times. The DNA of the CDR3 is TGCGCCAGCAGCTTGTACGGGACAGGGGACACTGAAGCTTTCTTT. Protein product: CASSLYGTGDTEAFF. This chain connects TRBV5-1 to TRBJ1-1; TRBD1 agrees at 10 bases. CDR3 length equals 15 residues. CDR1 and CDR2 (germline): SGHRS, YFSETQ. The trim removed 1 base at V and 3 bases at J, leaving 3 bases unmatched.

This clonotype was counted a few times. The CDR3 sequence is CSVDPGTGANTEAFF. As DNA, the CDR3 is TGCAGCGTAGACCCCGGGACAGGGGCAAACACTGAAGCTTTCTTT. The gene calls are TRBV29-1 and TRBJ1-1; 10 bases fit TRBD1. The trim removed 6 bases at V and 2 bases at J, leaving 9 bases unmatched. The length of the CDR3 is 15 residues. Germline lookup yields CDR1 SQVTM and CDR2 ANQGSEA. Looking up the rest from reference TRBV29-1 and TRBJ1-1 gives the full variable domain: SAVISQKPSRDICQRGTSLTIQCQVDSQVTMMFWYRQQPGQSLTLIATANQGSEATYESGFVIDKFPISRPNLTFSTLTVSNMSPEDSSIYLCSVDPGTGANTEAFFGQGTRLTVV.

The V call is TRBV7-8, the J call TRBJ2-1; perhaps TRBD2 as D (5 bases). CDR3 length equals 16 residues. Germline V gene lookup returns CDR1 SGHVS and CDR2 FQNEAQ. The V end was cut by 7 bases, the J end by 6 bases, with 22 bases between. As DNA, the CDR3 is TGTGCCAGCATCCCCGTCGGGGAACTGACGGCCAATGAGCAGTTCTTC. Amino acids: CASIPVGELTANEQFF.

In its sample, this clonotype was seen a few times. The chain carries TRBV4-3 and TRBJ2-3, with D hard to call. V shed 4 bases and J shed 0 bases, with 17 bases lying between them. This CDR3 has 17 amino acids. Germline-derived CDR1 and CDR2 are LGHNA and YSLEER. CDR3 sequence (DNA): TGCGCCAGCAGCCCCCGATTTCGGCGGATAAGCACAGATACGCAGTATTTT. The encoded protein is CASSPRFRRISTDTQYF.

This clonotype was counted many times. This rearrangement joins TRBV7-2 to TRBJ2-7; D tentatively fits TRBD1 or TRBD2 (5 bases each). Germline-derived CDR1 and CDR2 are SGHTA and FQGNSA. The V end was cut by 6 bases, the J end by 2 bases, with 14 bases between. The CDR3 runs to 14 residues. For the CDR3, the DNA is TGTGCCAGCAGTTACCGGGACGGGACCTACGAGCAGTACTTC. It specifies CASSYRDGTYEQYF.

This clonotype occurred a few times. The chain joins TRBV10-3 to TRBJ2-3, with a tentative D call TRBD2 (5 bases). Germline V gene lookup returns CDR1 ENHRY and CDR2 SYGVKD. This CDR3 contains 13 residues. V shed 6 bases and J shed 6 bases, with 13 bases lying between them. The CDR3 region is CAIRDLERDTQYF. The CDR3 DNA reads TGTGCCATCAGGGACTTAGAACGGGATACGCAGTATTTT.

This chain joins TRBV7-2 and TRBJ1-5; 11 bases fit TRBD1. CDR3 length: 16 residues. CDR1 is SGHTA, CDR2 FQGNSA, per germline. The V segment lost 1 base and the J segment 8 bases; nucleotides outside the gene matches: 7. The CDR3 reads CASSLGTGGWEEPQHF. The CDR3 nucleotides are TGTGCCAGCAGCTTAGGGACAGGGGGCTGGGAGGAGCCCCAGCATTTT.

This clonotype was observed a handful of times. The chain couples TRBV7-2 to TRBJ1-4; the match to TRBD1 covers 8 bases. The CDR3 length is 15 residues. V lost 3 bases, J lost 6 bases, and 6 bases stayed unmatched. Germline V gene sequence: CDR1 SGHTA, CDR2 FQGNSA. The CDR3 coding sequence is TGTGCCAGCAGCTTTACCCAGGGGGCGTATGAAAAACTGTTTTTT. This translates into CASSFTQGAYEKLFF.

As concerns this clonotype: A read error may be the cause here, since a much bigger clone is one base away. The rearrangement uses TRBV7-2 and TRBJ2-3; 8 positions agree with TRBD2. Trimming at V came to 4 bases and at J to 0 bases, leaving 9 bases not matched to a gene. CDR1 is SGHTA, CDR2 FQGNSA, per germline. The CDR3 has 17 residues. Here the CDR3 reads CASSSTGLAPSTDTQYF. In nucleotides, the CDR3 is TGTGCCAGCAGCTCCACCGGACTAGCACCGAGCACAGATACGCAGTATTTT.

The rearrangement joins TRBV5-5 to TRBJ1-1; the match to TRBD1 covers 7 bases. V trimming: 4 bases; J trimming: 3 bases; junction bases outside the gene matches: 9. The CDR3 has 15 residues. Germline loops: CDR1 SGHKS, CDR2 YYEKEE (reference sequence). CDR3 protein: CASSRVPGGDTEAFF. In DNA form, the CDR3 reads TGTGCCAGCAGCCGAGTACCAGGGGGTGACACTGAAGCTTTCTTT.

The CDR3: CASSFPSRGRLSPNNEQFF. The CDR3 DNA reads as TGTGCCAGCAGCTTCCCCAGCAGGGGGCGGTTGTCCCCGAACAATGAGCAGTTCTTC. The chain couples TRBV7-9 to TRBJ2-1; 8 bases agree with TRBD1. V trimming: 3 bases; J trimming: 5 bases; junction bases outside the gene matches: 18. CDR3 length equals 19 residues. Germline CDR1 SEHNR, CDR2 FQNEAQ (reference sequence).

The J gene is TRBJ2-5, the V gene TRBV12-3 or TRBV12-4; D might be TRBD1 (5 bases). Trimming stripped 3 bases from V and 5 bases from J, with 10 bases between. CDR3 length: 13 residues. The CDR3 bases are TGTGCCAGCAGTTTGATCCAGGGCGAGACCCAGTACTTC. As protein: CASSLIQGETQYF.

The chain combines TRBV9 with TRBJ2-5; D could derive from TRBD1 or TRBD2 (6 bases each). V was cut by 4 bases and J by 2 bases, with 15 bases left in between. The CDR3 has 15 residues. Germline values: CDR1 SGDLS, CDR2 YYNGEE. CDR3 region: CASSQGRQDQETQYF. CDR3 DNA: TGTGCCAGCAGCCAGGGGAGGCAGGATCAAGAGACCCAGTACTTC.

The chain recombines TRBV20-1 with TRBJ1-6; D possibly corresponds to TRBD1 (5 bases). The V end was cut by 3 bases, the J end by 10 bases, with 22 bases between. Germline lookup yields CDR1 DFQATT and CDR2 SNEGSKA (reference sequence). The CDR3 loop spans 16 amino acids. CDR3 sequence (DNA): TGCAGTGCTAGGGGTACAATGATGTCAGGGTTCTCACCCCTCCACTTT. Translated: CSARGTMMSGFSPLHF.

J is TRBJ2-1 and V is TRBV10-3; D ambiguous. In germline, CDR1 is ENHRY, CDR2 SYGVKD. The CDR3 has 14 amino acids. The V end lost 0 bases, the J end lost 7 bases, and 10 bases lay between the germline ends. This CDR3 reads CAISESTGQNEQFF. The CDR3 region has the DNA TGTGCCATCAGTGAGTCGACGGGTCAGAATGAGCAGTTCTTC.

Concerning this clonotype itself: One junction end does not reproduce the germline sequence, and a read error may be involved. This rearrangement joins TRBV6-1 to TRBJ2-4, with a weak D call TRBD1 (6 bases). CDR3 length equals 16 residues. CDR1 MNHNS and CDR2 SASEGT come from the germline V gene. The CDR3 region is CTSSGQPALAKNIQYF. The CDR3 nucleotides read TGTACCAGCAGTGGACAGCCAGCCTTAGCCAAAAACATTCAGTACTTC.

V usage is TRBV29-1 and J usage is TRBJ1-1, with D perhaps TRBD1 (5 bases). The CDR3 is 13 amino acids. The V end lost 3 bases, the J end lost 5 bases, and 13 bases lay between the germline ends. The germline V gene encodes CDR1 SQVTM and CDR2 ANQGSEA. CDR3 amino acids: CSVDRGGRTEAFF. The CDR3 DNA reads as TGCAGCGTTGATAGGGGTGGAAGGACTGAAGCTTTCTTT.

This clonotype showed up many times. The gene calls are TRBV12-3 or TRBV12-4 and TRBJ1-2; 7 positions match TRBD1. V gave up 3 bases and J gave up 2 bases; unmatched junction bases: 3. The CDR3 runs 14 residues. CDR3 sequence: CASSLTGRNYGYTF. The CDR3, as DNA: TGTGCCAGCAGTTTGACAGGGCGGAACTATGGCTACACCTTC.

This clonotype showed up just a few times. CDR3 sequence (DNA): TGCGCCAGCAGCTTGGACGAAACGGGAACCTCCTACAATGAGCAGTTCTTC. Protein: CASSLDETGTSYNEQFF. The V gene is TRBV5-1, the J gene TRBJ2-1; D is possibly TRBD2 (5 bases). Trimming left V 0 bases short and J 0 bases short, with 13 bases between. CDR1 and CDR2 from the germline V gene are SGHRS and YFSETQ. The CDR3 sequence is 17 residues long.

This clonotype has only a few counts. The rearrangement uses TRBV20-1 and TRBJ2-3; D is ambiguous. Germline CDR1 and CDR2: DFQATT and SNEGSKA (reference sequence). The V end lost 0 bases, the J end lost 0 bases, and 13 bases lay between the germline ends. This CDR3 has 16 amino acids. The chain's CDR3 is CSARDLAVASTDTQYF. The CDR3 DNA reads TGCAGTGCTAGAGATTTAGCAGTTGCTAGCACAGATACGCAGTATTTT.

In this sample, this clonotype turned up once. The gene calls are TRBV20-1 and TRBJ2-7, with D possibly being TRBD1 (6 bases). Germline values: CDR1 DFQATT, CDR2 SNEGSKA (reference sequence). The CDR3 contains 14 residues. The germline V and J ends were trimmed by 3 bases and 3 bases, with 15 bases remaining between them. The CDR3 loop reads CSASLPQGFYEQYF. The CDR3 DNA is TGCAGTGCTAGCCTACCCCAGGGGTTCTACGAGCAGTACTTC.

The V and J genes are TRBV15 and TRBJ1-2; D not certain. With 0 bases removed from V and 8 bases from J, the gap between germline ends came to 16 bases. Germline lookup yields CDR1 LNHNV and CDR2 YYDKDF (reference sequence). The CDR3 has 15 residues. The CDR3 loop is CATSRDGDWRRGYTF. The CDR3 bases are TGTGCCACCAGCAGAGACGGCGATTGGAGAAGGGGCTACACCTTC.